These 28 T cell receptor beta chains were all obtained from the same sample, sequenced in a study of blood T cell repertoires in COVID-19. Sequencing was performed with immunoSEQ multiplex PCR; in TCRdb, only in-frame clones are kept and a portion is missing. The repertoire consists of about 440,000 clones, with roughly nine tenths occurring once and the leading ten covering approximately 2%. Source material: PBMCs or T cells enriched from blood (not recorded which). Receptors were obtained from a woman between 18 and 29 years old with acute COVID-19.

This sequence joins TRBV7-3 and TRBJ1-1; TRBD1 might be the D (6 bases). The germline V and J ends were trimmed by 5 bases and 4 bases, with 14 bases remaining between them. The CDR3 has 14 amino acids. In germline, CDR1 is SGHTA, CDR2 FQGTGA. Written as DNA, the CDR3 is TGTGCCAGCAGCAACGCAGGGGTCTTCACTGAAGCTTTCTTT. It encodes CASSNAGVFTEAFF. The entire variable domain, with the rest obtained from reference TRBV7-3 and TRBJ1-1, is as follows: GAGVSQTPSNKVTEKGKYVELRCDPISGHTALYWYRQSLGQGPEFLIYFQGTGAADDSGLPNDRFFAVRPEGSVSTLKIQRTERGDSAVYLCASSNAGVFTEAFFGQGTRLTVV.

To note about this clone: This may be a read error: a much more frequent sequence differs by one nucleotide. This chain links TRBV5-1 with TRBJ1-1; tentative D call: TRBD1 (6 bases). Between the trimmed V and J ends, which lost 1 base and 3 bases, there was a span of 10 bases. Germline V gene data show CDR1 as SGHRS and CDR2 as YFSETQ. The CDR3 has 14 amino acids. This CDR3 is CASSLTGLDTEAFF. DNA of the CDR3: TGCGCCAGCAGCTTGACAGGGTTGGACACTGAAGCTTTCTTT. Complete variable domain (other parts from reference TRBV5-1 and TRBJ1-1): KAGVTQTPRYLIKTRGQQVTLSCSPISGHRSVSWYQQTPGQGLQFLFEYFSETQRNKGNFPGRFSGRQFSNSRSEMNVSTLELGDSALYLCASSLTGLDTEAFFGQGTRLTVV.

This chain joins TRBV9 and TRBJ2-1, with TRBD2 matching over 10 bases. The germline V gene has CDR1 SGDLS and CDR2 YYNGEE. The CDR3 sequence is 15 residues long. Unmatched junction bases numbered 8, after V lost 4 bases and J lost 7 bases. The CDR3 reads CASSLAGTSVNEQFF. As DNA, the CDR3 is TGTGCCAGCAGCTTGGCCGGGACTAGCGTAAATGAGCAGTTCTTC.

J is TRBJ2-1 and V is TRBV7-9; tentatively, D is TRBD1 (5 bases). V dropped 1 base and J dropped 6 bases, with 10 bases sitting between them. The CDR3 sequence is 14 residues long. Germline V CDR1 and CDR2: SEHNR, FQNEAQ (reference sequence). As DNA, the CDR3 is TGTGCCAGCAGCTTAGGACAGCGCTTCAATGAGCAGTTCTTC. Encoded protein: CASSLGQRFNEQFF.

The J gene is TRBJ1-2, the V gene TRBV4-3; TRBD1 aligns across 8 bases. The CDR3 consists of 16 residues. Germline loops: CDR1 LGHNA, CDR2 YSLEER. Trimming at V came to 5 bases and at J to 4 bases, leaving 12 bases not matched to a gene. This chain's CDR3 is CASSGNAGGATYGYTF. The CDR3 nucleotides are TGCGCCAGCAGCGGAAATGCAGGGGGCGCGACCTATGGCTACACCTTC.

The chain joins TRBV28 to TRBJ2-2; D unclear. V lost 6 bases, J lost 0 bases, and 8 bases lay in between. CDR1 is MDHEN and CDR2 is SYDVKM in the germline V gene. The CDR3 contains 14 residues. CDR3 sequence (DNA): TGTGCCAGCAGCCTGACAACGAACACCGGGGAGCTGTTTTTT. This sequence encodes CASSLTTNTGELFF.

The V call is TRBV7-9, the J call TRBJ2-1, with TRBD2 identical over 10 bases. Germline V gene sequence: CDR1 SEHNR, CDR2 FQNEAQ (reference sequence). This CDR3 spans 15 amino acids. The V segment lost 6 bases and the J segment 3 bases; nucleotides outside the gene matches: 5. DNA of the CDR3: TGTGCCAGCAGTATGGGGACTAGCGACTACAATGAGCAGTTCTTC. As protein: CASSMGTSDYNEQFF.

The chain joins TRBV6-5 to TRBJ2-7; the match to TRBD1 covers 10 bases. The germline CDR1 and CDR2 sequences are MNHEY and SVGAGI. V lost 6 bases to trimming and J lost 2 bases; unmatched junction nucleotides: 7. This CDR3 is built from 15 residues. CDR3 amino acids: CASSPLGQGAYEQYF. CDR3 nucleotide sequence: TGTGCCAGCAGCCCGCTCGGACAGGGGGCCTACGAGCAGTACTTC.

The V and J genes are TRBV9 and TRBJ2-3; 7 positions match TRBD2. The CDR3 is made up of 16 amino acids. Trimming cost V 0 bases and J 7 bases; bases outside gene matches: 11. Germline V CDR1 and CDR2: SGDLS, YYNGEE. CDR3 coding DNA: TGTGCCAGCAGCGTAGCTTCGGCGGGAGTCGGGTATACGCAGTATTTT. Translating gives CASSVASAGVGYTQYF.

The J gene is TRBJ2-2, the V gene TRBV6-2 or TRBV6-3, with no clear D. Trimming shortened V by 2 bases and J by 1 base, and 8 bases separated the two germline ends. Germline V CDR1 and CDR2: MNHEY, SVGEGT. This CDR3 has 15 residues. The CDR3 loop is CASSYTYKNTGELFF. The DNA of the CDR3 is TGTGCCAGCAGTTACACATACAAGAACACCGGGGAGCTGTTTTTT.

This clone was seen only a few times. The chain carries TRBV28 and TRBJ1-3; D gene uncertain. With 5 bases removed from V and 0 bases from J, the gap between germline ends came to 8 bases. CDR3 length: 14 amino acids. Germline CDR1 reads MDHEN; CDR2 reads SYDVKM. In DNA, the CDR3 is TGTGCCAGCAGTCCCTCACACTCTGGAAACACCATATATTTT. Translating it yields CASSPSHSGNTIYF.

This rearrangement joins TRBV5-6 to TRBJ1-6; TRBD1 might be the D (5 bases). From germline, CDR1 is SGHDT and CDR2 YYEEEE. V lost 1 base to trimming and J lost 10 bases, with 12 bases between them. This CDR3 has 14 residues. CDR3 residues: CASSLSQGGSPLHF. CDR3 in DNA: TGTGCCAGCAGCTTGTCCCAGGGTGGGTCACCCCTCCACTTT.

The chain couples TRBV5-4 to TRBJ2-1; 7 bases match TRBD2. Losses at the gene ends were 1 base for V and 6 bases for J; bases not matched to a gene: 1. The CDR3 loop spans 13 amino acids. CDR1 is SGHNT, CDR2 YYREEE, per germline (reference sequence). The CDR3 nucleotides are TGTGCCAGCAGCTTGTTAGCGGGCAATGAGCAGTTCTTC. Translated, it gives CASSLLAGNEQFF.

The V gene is TRBV7-2, the J gene TRBJ1-3; no clear D gene. Trimming took 5 bases from V and 0 from J, leaving 8 bases between them. This CDR3 region has 14 residues. CDR1 and CDR2 (germline): SGHTA, FQGNSA. CDR3 region: CASSRQVSGNTIYF. Written as DNA, the CDR3 is TGTGCCAGCAGCCGCCAGGTCTCTGGAAACACCATATATTTT.

This clone was detected only once. The chain is built from TRBV11-2 and TRBJ2-1; possibly TRBD1 for D (6 bases). The CDR3 has 15 residues. Germline-derived CDR1 and CDR2 are SGHAT and FQNNGV. Between the trimmed V and J ends, which lost 2 bases and 5 bases, there was a span of 13 bases. In nucleotides, the CDR3 is TGTGCCAGCAGCTTACCCAGGGGAGTCGACAATGAGCAGTTCTTC. Protein product: CASSLPRGVDNEQFF.

This chain joins TRBV27 and TRBJ1-1; 9 bases line up with TRBD1. Per germline, CDR1 MNHEY and CDR2 SMNVEV (reference sequence). CDR3 length equals 14 residues. With V trimmed by 3 bases and J by 6 bases, 5 bases remained unmatched. DNA for the CDR3: TGTGCCAGCAGTTTGAACAGGGGGCAGGCTGAAGCTTTCTTT. Its protein is CASSLNRGQAEAFF.

The CDR3 reads CASSQAFQGSGYTF. CDR3 nucleotides: TGCGCCAGCAGCCAAGCATTCCAAGGGAGTGGCTACACCTTC. The chain combines TRBV4-3 with TRBJ1-2, with D unclear. The CDR3 runs to 14 residues. V dropped 1 base and J dropped 7 bases, with 13 bases sitting between them. The V gene's germline CDR1 is LGHNA and CDR2 YSLEER.

The chain links TRBV5-4 to TRBJ2-6; no clear D. The germline gives CDR1 SGHNT, CDR2 YYREEE (reference sequence). Between the trimmed V and J ends, which lost 4 bases and 0 bases, there was a span of 8 bases. This CDR3 has 15 amino acids. The CDR3 bases are TGTGCCAGCAGCACCGACACCTCTGGGGCCAACGTCCTGACTTTC. As protein: CASSTDTSGANVLTF.

V is TRBV12-5 and J is TRBJ1-2; 9 bases are shared with TRBD1. This CDR3 comprises 13 residues. V lost 4 bases, J lost 4 bases, and 1 base stayed unmatched. Germline V gene data show CDR1 as LGHNT and CDR2 as FRNRAP. CDR3: CASGSTGGYGYTF. Written as DNA, the CDR3 is TGTGCTAGTGGTTCGACAGGGGGCTATGGCTACACCTTC.

The chain employs TRBV5-4 and TRBJ2-1, with TRBD2 matching over 12 bases. The V segment lost 0 bases and the J segment 1 base; nucleotides outside the gene matches: 2. There are 17 residues in the CDR3. Germline V gives CDR1 SGHNT, CDR2 YYREEE (reference sequence). The CDR3 sequence is CASSLGLAGESYNEQFF. DNA of the CDR3: TGTGCCAGCAGCTTGGGACTAGCGGGAGAATCCTACAATGAGCAGTTCTTC.

The V call is TRBV19, the J call TRBJ2-6, with D tentatively TRBD1 (6 bases). There are 15 residues in the CDR3. Germline CDR1 LNHDA, CDR2 SQIVND (reference sequence). Trimming took off 7 bases at V and 4 bases at J, with 14 bases between the two ends. The CDR3 coding sequence is TGTGCCAGTAAGGACAGCCCGGGAGGGGCCAACGTCCTGACTTTC. It specifies CASKDSPGGANVLTF. Based on the CDR3 plus reference TRBV19 and TRBJ2-6, the full variable domain is DGGITQSPKYLFRKEGQNVTLSCEQNLNHDAMYWYRQDPGQGLRLIYYSQIVNDFQKGDIAEGYSVSREKKESFPLTVTSAQKNPTAFYLCASKDSPGGANVLTFGAGSRLTVL.

The rearrangement links TRBV3-1 (or the pseudogene TRBV3-2) to TRBJ1-4, with 11 bases aligning to TRBD1. Germline CDR1 and CDR2: LGHDT and YNNKEL (reference sequence). The CDR3 is 18 residues long. After removal of 6 bases from V and 0 bases from J, the junction contained 9 bases not matched to a gene. The CDR3 DNA is TGTGCCAGCAGTCGTATGCCGGGACAGGGGGCAACTAATGAAAAACTGTTTTTT. Its protein is CASSRMPGQGATNEKLFF.

This chain uses TRBV27 with TRBJ2-2; D is unclear. From germline, CDR1 is MNHEY and CDR2 SMNVEV (reference sequence). The CDR3 length is 13 residues. Trimming shortened V by 3 bases and J by 4 bases, and 6 bases separated the two germline ends. The CDR3: CASSFKPTGELFF. CDR3 in DNA: TGTGCCAGCAGTTTCAAGCCCACCGGGGAGCTGTTTTTT.

In this sample, this clone turned up a few times. The J gene is TRBJ1-2, the V gene TRBV28, with 12 bases lining up with TRBD1. The CDR3 spans 15 residues. Trimming removed 3 bases from V and 7 bases from J; junction bases left unmatched: 6. The germline V gene encodes CDR1 MDHEN and CDR2 SYDVKM. The DNA of the CDR3 is TGTGCCAGCAGTTTCCGGGACAGGGGGCGGGTTGGCTACACCTTC. It codes for CASSFRDRGRVGYTF.

The rearrangement joins TRBV12-5 to TRBJ2-3; D is unclear. Germline V lookup: CDR1 LGHNT, CDR2 FRNRAP. This CDR3 spans 12 amino acids. Trimming removed 6 bases from V and 5 bases from J, with 9 bases in between. The CDR3 DNA is TGTGCTAGTGGCCCGAGTCGAGATACGCAGTATTTT. Residues: CASGPSRDTQYF.

The chain couples TRBV7-9 to TRBJ1-1, with a possible D match to TRBD1 (5 bases). V was pared by 5 bases and J by 4 bases, with 14 bases between. Looked up from germline, CDR1 is SEHNR and CDR2 is FQNEAQ (reference sequence). This CDR3 is 14 amino acids long. The CDR3 coding sequence is TGTGCCAGCAGCCAACAGGTACTTTCCACTGAAGCTTTCTTT. Translating it yields CASSQQVLSTEAFF.

The CDR3, as DNA: TGTGCCAGCAGCTTGGCCGGGACTAGCGGGATCAATGAGCAGTTCTTC. Protein product: CASSLAGTSGINEQFF. The chain recombines TRBV5-4 with TRBJ2-1; 13 bases agree with TRBD2. The CDR3 is 16 residues long. Germline CDR1 SGHNT, CDR2 YYREEE (reference sequence). Trimming at V came to 0 bases and at J to 6 bases, leaving 3 bases not matched to a gene.

This chain joins TRBV6-4 and TRBJ1-5; a weak D match, TRBD1 (5 bases). The CDR3 extends over 14 amino acids. V was shortened by 9 bases and J by 4 bases, with 16 bases between the two germline ends. CDR1 is MRHNA and CDR2 is SNTAGT in the germline V gene. CDR3 amino acids: CASETGGNNQPQHF. CDR3 sequence (DNA): TGTGCCAGTGAAACAGGCGGCAATAATCAGCCCCAGCATTTT.